The sequence of this TCR beta chain was determined in a study of STAT5B mutations in CD4+ large granular lymphocyte leukemia (dated by TCRdb to between 2022 and 2023). Background on the whole study: Among the healthy controls, the CDR3 'QG' motif was associated with a particular HLA allele. Flow cytometry on FACSCanto II or FACSVerse showed that the purified fractions were more than 95% pure among lymphocytes. The TCRbeta repertoires of CD4+ T-cell large granular lymphocyte leukemia patients were compared with the TCRbeta repertoires of healthy blood donors.

The healthy control group was made up of more than 35 blood donors, and the Finnish Red Cross blood service supplied their buffy coats. All TCR-sequenced material derived from peripheral blood: patient blood samples and healthy donor buffy coats. Ficoll-Hypaque gradient centrifugation was used to isolate peripheral blood mononuclear cells. CD4+ cells were purified magnetically from the buffy coats of healthy controls. Genomic DNA was extracted with the Gentra Puregene Cell and Tissue kit and quantified on a Qubit 2.0 fluorometer. Note on this clone: Its antigen is not yet known. Base qualities are not recorded, but no much larger clone differs from it by a single base.

CDR1 and CDR2 are drawn from the germline V gene: SGHAT, FQNNGV. Germline trimming: 5 bases from V, 4 bases from J; junction bases outside gene matches: 7. There are 15 amino acids in the CDR3, from cysteine to phenylalanine inclusive. Only the CDR3 part of the read is kept: 45 bases, read in frame from the first base. TCRbeta rearrangements were sequenced from genomic DNA using the immunoSEQ assay at survey resolution. Concerning the study's data processing: In the TCR sequencing data, the lowest productive clonotype frequency that could be detected was 2.59 x 10-5. Only productive TCRbeta rearrangements, defined as complete and in-frame sequences, were included in the analyses. The clonality of each sample was calculated as Simpson clonality in the immunoSEQ Analyzer version 3.0. Clones were binned by frequency as very rare, small, medium, large (1-20%) or hyperexpanded (>20%). Generation probabilities were estimated with OLGA 1.2.3, V-gene circos plots were made with VDJtools, specificities were searched in VDJdb, and CDR3 motifs were identified with GLIPH. TCRdb's version of the immuneACCESS table is confined to in-frame rearrangements and falls short of the full clone set. An unresolved V gene accounts for under half of the shortfall where checked; the remainder is of unknown origin. The V and J calls and the clone size are those of that table, but D and trimming were determined from the DNA. The sample table shows just under 35,000 clones, and 55% to 80% are seen once. 1.5% to 2% of the sample goes to the ten largest clones.

The paper as a whole reports these results and caveats: Enrichment of TRBV06-family usage was observed among the top patient clones (8/27) relative to healthy controls (2/35). The data were not HLA-matched, and the relatively small sample size could explain the higher clonality seen in CD4+ compared with CD8+ T-LGLL. Each patient's main leukemic clonotypes were private, but 25% of these clonotypes showed up at low frequency in the non-leukemic repertoires of other patients. Compared with healthy CD4+ repertoires, CD4-sorted patient repertoires appeared more clonal, and this difference remained even after the putative leukemic clones were removed.

This TCR came from a human donor in good health. Sequenced input: CD4+ T cells from blood buffy coats. The V and J genes are TRBV11-2 and TRBJ1-1, with 10 bases matching TRBD1. CDR3 reads: CASSHSRTGGTEAFF. The nucleotide sequence is TGTGCCAGCAGCCATTCACGGACAGGGGGCACTGAAGCTTTCTTT.